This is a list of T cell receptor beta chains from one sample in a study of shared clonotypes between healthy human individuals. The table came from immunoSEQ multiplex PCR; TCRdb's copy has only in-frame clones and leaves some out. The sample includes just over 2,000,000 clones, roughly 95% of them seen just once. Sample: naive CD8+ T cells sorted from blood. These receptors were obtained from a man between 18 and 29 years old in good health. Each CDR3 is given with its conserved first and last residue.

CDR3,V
CASSLHGAEAFF,TRBV11-2
CASSSAYTEAFF,TRBV5-6
CASSEGDSPNTEAFF,TRBV9
CASSEGVGGPDEQYF,TRBV2
CSGLLAGGYNEQFF,TRBV29-1
CASREEGGETQYF,TRBV10-1
CASSEGTIGGNEQFF,TRBV6-1
CASSSDSPFGYTF,TRBV11-2
CASSLTDSYNEQFF,TRBV4-1
CASGYEQFF,TRBV27
CASSPRRTEQIF,TRBV28
CASSLGHGQGSTDTQYF,TRBV13
CASREGIVSNQPQHF,TRBV2
CASSLSGLNSYEQYF,TRBV27
CASSLTGNEQFF,TRBV7-9
CASGNPYSGSSYNEQFF,TRBV21-1
CASSLDLGQGEGTDTQYF,TRBV11-2
CAWGPANTEAFF,TRBV30
CASSLEGGIQETQYF,TRBV28
CASSFPGAQSTDTQYF,TRBV7-9
CASSEGGTENTEAFF,TRBV10-1
CASSLESGPVDLYGYTF,TRBV11-2
CASRPWTPRSPLHF,TRBV6-6
CASSKKTSGMDSYEQYF,TRBV21-1
CASSLMRDRDSPLHF,TRBV28
CAISESTSVFSTDTQYF,TRBV10-3
CASRLEAGLGEAFF,TRBV6-6
CASRAGPYEQYF,TRBV27
CASSYRGRGIDNEQFF,TRBV5-1
CASSSGLAGDTQYF,TRBV7-2
CASSLFGTTNTGELFF,TRBV7-9
CASSPIQGDYTF,TRBV27
CASSEIQGGWMVDNEQFF,TRBV2
CASSTHRLAGDSEQFF,TRBV5-1
CAWSLGASGNTIYF,TRBV30
CASSNSGSSYNEQFF,TRBV5-4
CASSPDRGFSNQPQHF,TRBV7-6
CASSLMDRATTEAFF,TRBV19
CASSLGGSDEQFF,TRBV7-8
CASSISSPTGPRTQETQYF,TRBV19
CASSEYENKQYF,TRBV2
CASSPPAGPYEQYF,TRBV19
CASSLVGQGDEKLFF,TRBV7-9
CASSQDRLGDSSTDTQYF,TRBV4-1
CASSIGLAYEQYF,TRBV19
CASSFGQEGYEQYF,TRBV5-8
CAISDWGQGSYEQYF,TRBV10-3
CASSGDSTGELFF,TRBV19
CASSSMVANQETQYF,TRBV7-9
CASSLSGSPDQPQHF,TRBV28